This T cell receptor (beta chain) was obtained from a study of cytomegalovirus exposure and HLA in healthy donors. On the study more broadly: Earlier, 95 million to 130 million unique TCR beta sequences were recovered from approximately 200 million T cells by an analysis. Within the Caucasian-associated ancestry cluster were more than 75% of the 350 to 400 genotyped donors.

The ends were cut back, 2 bases at V and 4 bases at J, with 11 bases in the middle. Germline values: CDR1 SEHNR, CDR2 FQNEAQ (reference sequence). The CDR3 length is 14 residues. PCR was performed using 60 Vbeta and 13 Jbeta primers. Clones were read by immunoSEQ multiplex PCR, and TCRdb kept only the in-frame ones, dropping some. Of about 120,000 clones in the sample, roughly 80% are singletons; the top ten hold about 2.5%. Study observations and caveats: The study dropped some indistinguishable V segments, TRBV6-2 and TRBV6-3 among them.

For this clone: Antigen unknown.

The sequenced sample consisted of PBMCs. The clonotype was recovered from a woman between 35 and 50 years old in good health and CMV-seropositive. The V call is TRBV7-9, the J call TRBJ1-1; D not certain. The DNA for the CDR3 is TGTGCCAGCAGCTTACGAGAGTCTGGCACTGAAGCTTTCTTT. Its translation: CASSLRESGTEAFF.